The 18 T cell receptor beta chains presented below share a single source sample, sequenced in a study of T cell changes during pregnancy in multiple sclerosis. Clones were sequenced by immunoSEQ multiplex PCR, and TCRdb holds only the in-frame ones, with some missing. The sample lists fewer than 65,000 clones, roughly nine tenths occurring once. The source material was peripheral blood, sampled before pregnancy. These receptors all come from a female donor with multiple sclerosis, enrolled in a pregnancy study.

In its sample, this clone ranks as medium-sized (0.01 to 0.1%). The chain joins TRBV11-2 to TRBJ2-2; TRBD2 agrees at 11 bases. V lost 3 bases to trimming and J lost 5 bases; unmatched junction nucleotides: 2. Looked up from germline, CDR1 is SGHAT and CDR2 is FQNNGV. The CDR3 is made up of 15 amino acids. In DNA, the CDR3 is TGTGCCAGCAGCTTTCTAGCGGGGGGAACCGGGGAGCTGTTTTTT. Protein product: CASSFLAGGTGELFF. Based on the CDR3 plus reference TRBV11-2 and TRBJ2-2, the full variable domain is EAGVAQSPRYKIIEKRQSVAFWCNPISGHATLYWYQQILGQGPKLLIQFQNNGVVDDSQLPKDRFSAERLKGVDSTLKIQPAKLEDSAVYLCASSFLAGGTGELFFGEGSRLTVL.

This clone was counted between two and nine times. The CDR3 DNA follows: TGTGCCAGCAGCTTAGGGGGCGGGACAGGGACCTACGAGCAGTACTTC. Translating gives CASSLGGGTGTYEQYF. The V and J genes are TRBV7-9 and TRBJ2-7; TRBD1 matches at 9 bases. The CDR3 has 16 residues. The J segment lost 2 bases and the V segment lost 1 base, leaving 6 bases of the junction unmatched. Germline values: CDR1 SEHNR, CDR2 FQNEAQ (reference sequence). The full variable domain, completed using reference TRBV7-9 and TRBJ2-7, is DTGVSQNPRHKITKRGQNVTFRCDPISEHNRLYWYRQTLGQGPEFLTYFQNEAQLEKSRLLSDRFSAERPKGSFSTLEIQRTEQGDSAMYLCASSLGGGTGTYEQYFGPGTRLTVT.

The J gene is TRBJ2-6, the V gene TRBV5-8, with D maybe TRBD2 (5 bases). The CDR3 totals 14 residues. V was cut by 4 bases and J by 4 bases, with 9 bases left in between. In germline, CDR1 is SGHTS, CDR2 YDEGEE. The CDR3 DNA is TGTGCCAGCAGCGGCGGGCCCGGGGCCAACGTCCTGACTTTC. This encodes CASSGGPGANVLTF.

The V gene is TRBV5-4, the J gene TRBJ1-1, with 8 bases that match TRBD1. The CDR3 extends over 16 amino acids. J lost 2 bases, V lost 6 bases, and 12 bases had no gene match. Germline V gene sequence: CDR1 SGHNT, CDR2 YYREEE (reference sequence). The CDR3 is CASTRDRRYQNTEAFF. DNA for the CDR3: TGTGCCAGCACCAGGGACAGGCGATACCAAAACACTGAAGCTTTCTTT.

The chain recombines TRBV7-6 with TRBJ1-6, with a possible D match to TRBD1 (6 bases). The CDR3 totals 15 residues. In germline, CDR1 is SGHVS, CDR2 FNYEAQ. V dropped 2 bases and J dropped 9 bases, with 14 bases sitting between them. CDR3 sequence reads: CASSLSGQGGSPLHF. CDR3 DNA: TGTGCCAGCAGCTTATCGGGCCAAGGGGGTTCACCCCTCCACTTT. Variable domain in full (rest from reference TRBV7-6 and TRBJ1-6): GAGVSQSPRYKVTKRGQDVALRCDPISGHVSLYWYRQALGQGPEFLTYFNYEAQQDKSGLPNDRFSAERPEGSISTLTIQRTEQRDSAMYRCASSLSGQGGSPLHFGNGTRLTVT.

The chain carries TRBV5-6 and TRBJ2-2, with 11 bases that match TRBD2. This CDR3 is 16 amino acids long. The germline V gene has CDR1 SGHDT and CDR2 YYEEEE. V trimming: 7 bases; J trimming: 5 bases; junction bases outside the gene matches: 10. The CDR3 sequence: CASDTFSGGETGELFF. In DNA, the CDR3 is TGTGCCAGCGATACCTTTAGCGGGGGGGAGACCGGGGAGCTGTTTTTT.

V usage is TRBV7-2 and J usage is TRBJ1-6, with D perhaps TRBD1 (5 bases). Trimming took 2 bases from V and 7 from J, leaving 12 bases between them. CDR3 size: 15 residues. CDR1 is SGHTA, CDR2 FQGNSA, per germline. This chain's CDR3 is CASSLFGTGNSPLHF. Here the CDR3 DNA reads TGTGCCAGCAGCTTATTCGGGACTGGAAATTCACCCCTCCACTTT.

J is TRBJ2-7 and V is TRBV11-3; D uncertain. V was shortened by 1 base and J by 3 bases, with 7 bases between the two germline ends. CDR1 is SGHNT and CDR2 is YENEEA in the germline V gene. The CDR3 spans 13 residues. CDR3 DNA sequence: TGTGCCAGCAGCTTAGGGCCCCTCTACGAGCAGTACTTC. It encodes CASSLGPLYEQYF.

The table lists this clone with a count of one. For the CDR3, the DNA is TGTGCCAGCAGTCCGGGACAAATCTATAATTCACCCCTCCACTTT. Protein: CASSPGQIYNSPLHF. The chain carries TRBV5-6 and TRBJ1-6; possible D gene TRBD1, 6 bases. Trimming cost V 5 bases and J 3 bases, with 12 bases left between them. The CDR3 covers 15 residues. Germline V lookup: CDR1 SGHDT, CDR2 YYEEEE.

The genes are TRBV7-9 and TRBJ2-5, with 8 positions matching TRBD2. The CDR3 loop spans 14 amino acids. Germline V gene data show CDR1 as SEHNR and CDR2 as FQNEAQ (reference sequence). Losses at the gene ends were 3 bases for V and 2 bases for J; bases not matched to a gene: 2. The CDR3 coding sequence is TGTGCCAGCAGCTTCGGGAGGGCTCAAGAGACCCAGTACTTC. Its translation: CASSFGRAQETQYF.

The rearrangement joins TRBV7-8 to TRBJ1-1; D unclear. Trimming cost V 6 bases and J 7 bases, with 24 bases left between them. Germline CDR1 is SGHVS and CDR2 is FQNEAQ. The CDR3 runs to 16 residues. CDR3 nucleotide sequence: TGTGCCAGCAGGCACGAAGGCGGAGGTCCTAGTAATGAAGCTTTCTTT. This sequence encodes CASRHEGGGPSNEAFF.

V and J are TRBV6-1 and TRBJ2-5; TRBD1 aligns across 12 bases. The CDR3 is 15 residues long. In germline, CDR1 is MNHNS, CDR2 SASEGT. Trimming took 3 bases from V and 2 from J; bases not matched to a gene: 1. CDR3 coding DNA: TGTGCCAGCAGTGAGGGACAGGGGGCGCAAGAGACCCAGTACTTC. The encoded protein is CASSEGQGAQETQYF.

This rearrangement joins TRBV18 to TRBJ2-1; D not certain. Deletions cut 1 base from V and 7 bases from J, with 5 bases between. The CDR3 length is 12 residues. The germline gives CDR1 KGHSH, CDR2 LQKENI. CDR3 amino acids: CASSPRDNEQFF. The CDR3 region has the DNA TGTGCCAGCTCACCACGCGATAATGAGCAGTTCTTC.

The rearrangement uses TRBV4-1 and TRBJ2-3; 8 positions match TRBD2. Germline CDR1 and CDR2: MGHRA and YSYEKL. This CDR3 is 15 amino acids long. V was pared by 1 base and J by 5 bases, with 5 bases of the junction left unmatched. The CDR3 DNA follows: TGCGCCAGCAGCCAAGGCGGGGGGCCGGGAGATACGCAGTATTTT. Amino acids: CASSQGGGPGDTQYF.

The V gene is TRBV7-9, the J gene TRBJ1-4; D not resolved. The V gene lost 0 bases and the J gene lost 3 bases, with 5 bases spanning the gap. Germline V gives CDR1 SEHNR, CDR2 FQNEAQ (reference sequence). The CDR3 has 14 amino acids. CDR3 amino acids: CASSLARSNEKLFF. CDR3 in DNA: TGTGCCAGCAGCTTAGCGCGCTCTAATGAAAAACTGTTTTTT.

The J gene is TRBJ1-6, the V gene TRBV18, with D tentatively TRBD1 (5 bases). This CDR3 contains 15 residues. CDR1 is KGHSH, CDR2 LQKENI, per germline. Trimming left V 4 bases short and J 2 bases short, with 9 bases between. CDR3 in DNA: TGTGCCAGCTCACACAGGCAAACCTATAATTCACCCCTCCACTTT. Its protein product is CASSHRQTYNSPLHF. The full variable domain, rest sourced from reference TRBV18 and TRBJ1-6, is NAGVMQNPRHLVRRRGQEARLRCSPMKGHSHVYWYRQLPEEGLKFMVYLQKENIIDESGMPKERFSAEFPKEGPSILRIQQVVRGDSAAYFCASSHRQTYNSPLHFGNGTRLTVT.

The chain couples TRBV4-1 to TRBJ2-7, with 10 nucleotides matching TRBD1. V was pared by 0 bases and J by 0 bases, with 2 bases of the junction left unmatched. Germline assignment: CDR1 MGHRA and CDR2 YSYEKL. This CDR3 spans 16 amino acids. In nucleotides, the CDR3 is TGCGCCAGCAGCCAAGATGGGACAGGGGTCTCCTACGAGCAGTACTTC. Translated, it gives CASSQDGTGVSYEQYF.

CDR3 sequence (DNA): TGTGCCAGCAGTGATGGGCCCTATGGCTACACCTTC. As protein: CASSDGPYGYTF. V usage is TRBV25-1 and J usage is TRBJ1-2, with D unresolved. V lost 3 bases and J lost 4, with 6 bases in between. This CDR3 has 12 amino acids. Germline V lookup: CDR1 MGHDK, CDR2 SYGVNS.